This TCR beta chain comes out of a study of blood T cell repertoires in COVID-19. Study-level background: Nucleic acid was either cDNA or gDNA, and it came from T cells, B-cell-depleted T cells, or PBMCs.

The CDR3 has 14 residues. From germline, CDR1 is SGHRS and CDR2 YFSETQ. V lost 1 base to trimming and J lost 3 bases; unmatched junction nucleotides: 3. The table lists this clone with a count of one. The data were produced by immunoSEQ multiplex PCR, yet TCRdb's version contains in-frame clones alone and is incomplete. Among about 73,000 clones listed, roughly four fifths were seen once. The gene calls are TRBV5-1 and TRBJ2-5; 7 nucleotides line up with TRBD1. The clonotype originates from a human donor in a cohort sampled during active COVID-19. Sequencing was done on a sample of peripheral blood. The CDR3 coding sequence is TGCGCCAGCAGCTTGTGGGACAGCAAAGAGACCCAGTACTTC. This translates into CASSLWDSKETQYF.